Listed here are 10 T cell receptor beta chains from one sample, sequenced in a study of blood T cell repertoires in COVID-19. Clones were sequenced by immunoSEQ multiplex PCR, and TCRdb holds only the in-frame ones, with some missing. The data show some 80,000 clones, about 90% seen once. The specimen sequenced was peripheral blood. These receptors were collected from a woman between 50 and 59 years old with active or convalescent COVID-19.

The chain uses TRBV7-2 and TRBJ2-5, with D hard to call. Per germline, CDR1 SGHTA and CDR2 FQGNSA. The CDR3 length is 12 residues. V shed 1 base and J shed 4 bases, with 4 bases lying between them. In DNA form, the CDR3 reads TGTGCCAGCAGCTTAGTAGTAGAGACCCAGTACTTC. This translates into CASSLVVETQYF.

This clone was seen repeatedly, ten times or more. The genes are TRBV7-3 and TRBJ2-3, with a tentative D call TRBD2 (5 bases). V lost 5 bases, J lost 2 bases, and 17 bases lay in between. The germline CDR1 and CDR2 sequences are SGHTA and FQGTGA. The CDR3 is 16 amino acids. The CDR3 nucleotides are TGTGCCAGCAGCGATCGGGGTGCGGCATCCACAGATACGCAGTATTTT. Its translation is CASSDRGAASTDTQYF. The full variable domain, completed using reference TRBV7-3 and TRBJ2-3, is GAGVSQTPSNKVTEKGKYVELRCDPISGHTALYWYRQSLGQGPEFLIYFQGTGAADDSGLPNDRFFAVRPEGSVSTLKIQRTERGDSAVYLCASSDRGAASTDTQYFGPGTRLTVL.

The chain recombines TRBV14 with TRBJ2-7; 7 bases are shared with TRBD1. V lost 6 bases, J lost 3 bases, and 5 bases stayed unmatched. The CDR3 consists of 13 residues. In germline, CDR1 is SGHDN, CDR2 FVKESK. The CDR3 region has the DNA TGTGCCAGCAGGGGACAGTTAGGCTACGAGCAGTACTTC. As protein: CASRGQLGYEQYF.

CDR3 sequence reads: CASGLVPPGYYGYTF. CDR3 coding DNA: TGTGCTAGTGGTTTGGTACCCCCGGGGTACTATGGCTACACCTTC. This chain connects TRBV12-5 to TRBJ1-2; no reliable D call. Germline CDR1 LGHNT, CDR2 FRNRAP. The CDR3 loop spans 15 amino acids. V lost 0 bases and J 3 bases, leaving 11 bases between the germline ends.

The chain joins TRBV10-1 to TRBJ1-1; D remains unclear. CDR3 length equals 15 residues. Trimming cost V 3 bases and J 1 base, with 12 bases left between them. Germline loops: CDR1 WNHNN, CDR2 SYGVQD (reference sequence). The CDR3 spells CASSDGKTGNTEAFF. CDR3 nucleotides: TGCGCCAGCAGTGACGGGAAGACCGGGAACACTGAAGCTTTCTTT.

This clone was seen once. This chain links TRBV2 with TRBJ1-2; 10 bases match TRBD1. Germline V gene sequence: CDR1 SNHLY, CDR2 FYNNEI. The CDR3 is made up of 15 amino acids. V shed 1 base, J shed 4 bases, and the junction held 3 bases outside the gene matches. The CDR3 sequence: CASSEGTGGTYGYTF. CDR3 DNA: TGTGCCAGCAGTGAAGGGACAGGGGGGACCTATGGCTACACCTTC.

This sequence joins TRBV19 and TRBJ2-4; D is possibly TRBD1 (6 bases). The V gene lost 7 bases and the J gene lost 4 bases, with 11 bases spanning the gap. The germline CDR1 and CDR2 sequences are LNHDA and SQIVND (reference sequence). The CDR3 covers 13 residues. The CDR3, as DNA: TGTGCCAGTAAGGGGGAGTCAAAAAACATTCAGTACTTC. This sequence encodes CASKGESKNIQYF.

This chain uses TRBV4-3 with TRBJ1-2, with 7 bases fitting TRBD1. After removal of 0 bases from V and 7 bases from J, the junction contained 5 bases not matched to a gene. The CDR3 is made up of 14 amino acids. The germline CDR1 and CDR2 sequences are LGHNA and YSLEER. Here the CDR3 DNA reads TGCGCCAGCAGCCAAGACCAGGGGGTAGGTGGCTACACCTTC. Protein sequence: CASSQDQGVGGYTF.

This chain connects TRBV18 to TRBJ2-7; maybe TRBD1 (5 bases). With 2 bases removed from V and 7 bases from J, the gap between germline ends came to 15 bases. The CDR3 extends over 14 amino acids. In germline, CDR1 is KGHSH, CDR2 LQKENI. In DNA, the CDR3 is TGTGCCAGCTCACCAAGCAGGGCGCCTTTTGAGCAGTACTTC. It is translated as CASSPSRAPFEQYF.

The V call is TRBV21-1, the J call TRBJ1-2. TRBV21-1 is noted as a pseudogene. The CDR3 loop spans 14 amino acids. CDR3 nucleotides: TGTGCCAGCGCGGGGAGACAGCTAAACTATGGCTACACCTTC. Protein product: CASAGRQLNYGYTF.